This T cell receptor beta chain was captured in a study of technical replicates of blood from a handful of donors (dated by TCRdb to about 2017). V and J are truncated by 3 bases and 6 bases respectively, leaving an intervening sequence of 19 bases. CDR1 and CDR2 were assigned from the germline V gene as SGHRS and YFSETQ. The CDR3 starts with the cysteine, ends with the phenylalanine, and has 16 residues. The sequence is cut down to CDR3 DNA, 48 bases in frame from base 1. Details on this clone: The target of this receptor is not known. It has no much larger one-base neighbor in the sample; base qualities were not kept.

Library preparation was by the immunoSEQ multiplex PCR assay. TCRdb obtained this table from immuneACCESS and retained in-frame rearrangements with V and J assigned. These tables miss some clones; where compared with another copy, unresolved V genes account for less than half of the shortfall, and the remainder is unexplained. For this sample the table gives around 72,000 clones, of which almost 99% were detected only once. The ten largest make up roughly 0.2% of the sample. This sequence uses TRBV5-1 and TRBJ2-1, with a tentative D gene TRBD2 over 6 matching bases. The TCR originated in a human donor in good health. Sequencing used T cells isolated from PBMCs. The CDR3 protein: CASSSPRGPSANEQFF. The sequenced DNA: TGCGCCAGCAGCTCCCCTAGAGGACCTAGCGCCAATGAGCAGTTCTTC.